Listed below are T cell receptor beta chains from one sample, sequenced in a study of shared clonotypes between healthy human individuals. Sequencing was performed with immunoSEQ multiplex PCR; in TCRdb, only in-frame clones are kept and a portion is missing. The sample contains 2 million to 2.5 million clones, over 85% of which appear only once. The sample taken for sequencing was naive CD4+ T cells from PBMCs. Source of these receptors: a man aged 18 to 35 in good health. Some clones in this sample may be carry-over from other donors' samples. The CDR3 runs from the conserved cysteine through the conserved F or W. A D gene is named only where the DNA matches it firmly. Expanded clones get a size class; other rows say once, few or many, or leave the size out.

D: NA
J: TRBJ1-1
size: NA
V: TRBV14
DNA: TGTGCCAGCAGCCATACTAGGCGAGCTTTCTTT
CDR3: CASSHTRRAFF

D: TRBD1
J: TRBJ1-4
size: NA
V: TRBV28
DNA: TGTGCCAGCAGGAGGACAGGGGGCACGGGTAATGAAAAACTGTTTTTT
CDR3: CASRRTGGTGNEKLFF

D: NA
J: TRBJ2-7
size: NA
V: TRBV11-1
DNA: TGTGCCAGCAGCTTAAGGAGCGGGCACTCCTACGAGCAGTACTTC
CDR3: CASSLRSGHSYEQYF

D: NA
J: TRBJ2-1
size: NA
V: TRBV7-9
DNA: TGTGCCAGCTCCTACGCCACTAATGAGCAGTTCTTC
CDR3: CASSYATNEQFF

D: NA
J: TRBJ1-3
size: NA
V: TRBV28
DNA: TGTGCCAGTGAAAGCTCTGGAAACACCATATATTTT
CDR3: CASESSGNTIYF

D: TRBD2
J: TRBJ2-2
size: NA
V: TRBV7-2
DNA: TGTGCCAGCAGCTTAGGAACTAGCGGGAGGGGGACCGGGGAGCTGTTTTTT
CDR3: CASSLGTSGRGTGELFF

D: NA
J: TRBJ2-2
size: NA
V: TRBV7-2
DNA: TGTGCCAGCAGCTTATATCGCACCGGGGAGCTGTTTTTT
CDR3: CASSLYRTGELFF

D: NA
J: TRBJ2-5
size: NA
V: TRBV14
DNA: TGTGCCAGCAGCCAAGATGTTGGCCAAGAGACCCAGTACTTC
CDR3: CASSQDVGQETQYF

D: NA
J: TRBJ1-2
size: NA
V: TRBV28
DNA: TGTGCCAGCAAGAGCCCGATCTATGGCTACACCTTC
CDR3: CASKSPIYGYTF

D: NA
J: TRBJ2-5
size: once
V: TRBV20-1
DNA: TGCAGTGCTGGGTCCCAAGAGACCCAGTACTTC
CDR3: CSAGSQETQYF

D: TRBD2
J: TRBJ2-7
size: NA
V: TRBV15
DNA: TGTGCCACCAGCAGGCGGGCGGGAGGGGCCTACGAGCAGTACTTC
CDR3: CATSRRAGGAYEQYF

D: NA
J: TRBJ2-3
size: few
V: TRBV27
DNA: TGTGCCAGCAGTCCTAGCACAGATACGCAGTATTTT
CDR3: CASSPSTDTQYF

D: NA
J: TRBJ1-4
size: NA
V: TRBV5-1
DNA: TGCGCCAGCAACTTCAGGCCGGGGCTTAATGAAAAACTGTTTTTT
CDR3: CASNFRPGLNEKLFF

D: NA
J: TRBJ2-1
size: once
V: TRBV11-2
DNA: TGTGCCAGCAGCTTAGATCGGCCGAATGAGCAGTTCTTC
CDR3: CASSLDRPNEQFF

D: NA
J: TRBJ1-5
size: NA
V: TRBV29-1
DNA: TGCAGCGTCAGGACTGCGGGGGGAAGTCAGCCCCAGCATTTT
CDR3: CSVRTAGGSQPQHF

D: TRBD2
J: TRBJ2-3
size: NA
V: TRBV5-6
DNA: TGTGCCAGCAGCCACACGACTAGCGGTAGCACAGATACGCAGTATTTT
CDR3: CASSHTTSGSTDTQYF

D: NA
J: TRBJ2-2
size: NA
V: TRBV27
DNA: TGTGCCAGCAGTTTTTTGGCCTTGAACACCGGGGAGCTGTTTTTT
CDR3: CASSFLALNTGELFF

D: NA
J: TRBJ1-2
size: NA
V: TRBV6-1
DNA: TGTGCCAGCAGCCCCACGGGGGGAAGTTATGGCTACACCTTC
CDR3: CASSPTGGSYGYTF